The 17 T cell receptor beta chains below were found in one sample sequenced in a study of blood T cell repertoires in COVID-19. Generated by immunoSEQ multiplex PCR, the TCRdb table keeps only in-frame clones and is missing some. The top ten hold approximately 10% of the sample, which has more than 150,000 clones, 82% seen once. Source material: PBMCs or T cells enriched from blood (not recorded which). The receptors originated from a man aged 35 to 55 who had recovered from COVID-19.

This clone was observed a handful of times. This CDR3 is CASTLGKEKLFF. CDR3 nucleotides: TGTGCCAGCACCCTAGGAAAGGAAAAACTGTTTTTT. The chain joins TRBV2 to TRBJ1-4; no reliable D call. Between the trimmed V and J ends, which lost 7 bases and 8 bases, there was a span of 11 bases. The germline V gene encodes CDR1 SNHLY and CDR2 FYNNEI. The CDR3 spans 12 residues.

V usage is TRBV19 and J usage is TRBJ2-1; 8 bases match TRBD2. Germline CDR1 is LNHDA and CDR2 is SQIVND (reference sequence). After removal of 6 bases from V and 4 bases from J, the junction contained 14 bases not matched to a gene. This CDR3 comprises 17 residues. CDR3 coding DNA: TGTGCCAGTAGGCCTATAGGAGGGGCTAGCGGGTACAATGAGCAGTTCTTC. Protein sequence: CASRPIGGASGYNEQFF. Based on the CDR3 plus reference TRBV19 and TRBJ2-1, the full variable domain is DGGITQSPKYLFRKEGQNVTLSCEQNLNHDAMYWYRQDPGQGLRLIYYSQIVNDFQKGDIAEGYSVSREKKESFPLTVTSAQKNPTAFYLCASRPIGGASGYNEQFFGPGTRLTVL.

The chain is built from TRBV4-3 and TRBJ1-5; no clear D gene. V lost 4 bases and J lost 3, with 13 bases in between. The CDR3 is made up of 15 amino acids. Germline loops: CDR1 LGHNA, CDR2 YSLEER. This chain's CDR3 is CASSPDMGDNQPQHF. CDR3 coding DNA: TGCGCCAGCAGCCCGGATATGGGCGACAATCAGCCCCAGCATTTT.

The chain recombines TRBV4-3 with TRBJ2-7, with a possible D match to TRBD1 (6 bases). The CDR3 runs to 15 residues. V lost 2 bases and J 7 bases, leaving 18 bases between the germline ends. In germline, CDR1 is LGHNA, CDR2 YSLEER. The CDR3 reads CASSQHRVFSEEQYV. The CDR3 nucleotides are TGCGCCAGCAGCCAACACAGGGTGTTCTCGGAAGAGCAGTACGTC.

This clone was seen more than once but under ten times. DNA of the CDR3: TGTGCCAGCAGCCTGGACAGGGGCCGAATCTACAATGAGCAGTTCTTC. Translation gives CASSLDRGRIYNEQFF. The V and J genes are TRBV5-5 and TRBJ2-1; 9 bases line up with TRBD1. The CDR3 sequence is 16 residues long. The germline V gene has CDR1 SGHKS and CDR2 YYEKEE (reference sequence). With V trimmed by 4 bases and J by 3 bases, 8 bases remained unmatched.

CDR3 loop: CAWSVIEGDRASPLHF. The CDR3 DNA sequence: TGTGCCTGGAGTGTAATAGAGGGGGACCGGGCCTCACCCCTCCACTTT. This chain uses TRBV30 with TRBJ1-6, with TRBD1 as a possible D gene (6 bases). Germline values: CDR1 GTSNPN, CDR2 SVGIG (reference sequence). The ends were cut back, 0 bases at V and 10 bases at J, with 19 bases in the middle. The CDR3 length is 16 residues.

The chain combines TRBV19 with TRBJ2-3, with 8 bases that match TRBD2. Germline V gene data show CDR1 as LNHDA and CDR2 as SQIVND (reference sequence). The V segment lost 4 bases and the J segment 0 bases; nucleotides outside the gene matches: 3. This CDR3 spans 15 amino acids. CDR3 bases: TGTGCCAGTAGTACTAGCGGGCTAAGCACAGATACGCAGTATTTT. This codes for CASSTSGLSTDTQYF.

This sequence joins TRBV6-5 and TRBJ2-3; 9 nucleotides line up with TRBD2. CDR1 and CDR2 (germline): MNHEY, SVGAGI. The J segment lost 8 bases and the V segment lost 7 bases, leaving 10 bases of the junction unmatched. The CDR3 contains 14 residues. CDR3 sequence: CASTLTGTSSTQYF. The CDR3 DNA is TGTGCCAGCACCCTAACCGGGACTAGCTCTACGCAGTATTTT.

This clone appeared a single time. V is TRBV11-1 and J is TRBJ1-5; D is possibly TRBD1 (5 bases). V shed 5 bases and J shed 6 bases, with 11 bases lying between them. This CDR3 has 13 amino acids. Per the germline V gene, CDR1 is SGHAT and CDR2 is FQDESV (reference sequence). CDR3 residues: CASSRDFSQPQHF. The CDR3 DNA sequence: TGTGCCAGCAGCCGGGACTTTAGTCAGCCCCAGCATTTT. The variable domain in full, completed from reference TRBV11-1 and TRBJ1-5, reads EAEVAQSPRYKITEKSQAVAFWCDPISGHATLYWYRQILGQGPELLVQFQDESVVDDSQLPKDRFSAERLKGVDSTLKIQPAELGDSAMYLCASSRDFSQPQHFGDGTRLSIL.

V and J are TRBV7-6 and TRBJ2-7; D not resolved. The CDR3 is 11 amino acids. Per the germline V gene, CDR1 is SGHVS and CDR2 is FNYEAQ. The V end lost 4 bases, the J end lost 2 bases, and 3 bases lay between the germline ends. The chain's CDR3 is CASSYTYEQYF. CDR3 DNA sequence: TGTGCCAGCAGCTACACCTACGAGCAGTACTTC.

V and J are TRBV6-5 and TRBJ2-3; 7 nucleotides align to TRBD2. J was trimmed by 1 base and V by 6 bases; bases with no gene match: 7. Germline values: CDR1 MNHEY, CDR2 SVGAGI. The CDR3 runs 15 residues. The CDR3 nucleotides are TGTGCCAGCAGACGTAGCGGGTTCGGCACAGATACGCAGTATTTT. Translation: CASRRSGFGTDTQYF.

This clone appeared many times. The V call is TRBV19, the J call TRBJ2-1; 12 positions agree with TRBD2. The CDR3 consists of 14 residues. V was pared by 3 bases and J by 6 bases, with 0 bases of the junction left unmatched. CDR1 is LNHDA, CDR2 SQIVND, per germline (reference sequence). CDR3 in amino acids: CASSMGLAGNEQFF. CDR3 bases: TGTGCCAGTAGTATGGGACTAGCGGGCAATGAGCAGTTCTTC.

The chain carries TRBV7-2 and TRBJ1-2; 9 bases align to TRBD1. V shed 5 bases and J 2 bases; nucleotides not matched to a gene: 3. The CDR3 runs to 14 residues. Germline V CDR1 and CDR2: SGHTA, FQGNSA. Here the CDR3 reads CASSEGQGNYGYTF. DNA for the CDR3: TGTGCCAGCAGCGAAGGACAGGGGAACTATGGCTACACCTTC.

The chain links TRBV12-3 or TRBV12-4 to TRBJ2-1; a weak D match, TRBD1 (5 bases). The germline V and J ends were trimmed by 7 bases and 4 bases, with 11 bases remaining between them. CDR3 length: 13 amino acids. The CDR3 is CASTGDRYNEQFF. The CDR3 nucleotides read TGTGCCAGCACCGGAGACAGATACAATGAGCAGTTCTTC.

The gene calls are TRBV3-1 (or the pseudogene TRBV3-2) and TRBJ1-1; D gene unclear. Trimming removed 0 bases at V and 3 bases at J, with 8 bases between. This CDR3 contains 14 residues. Germline V gene data show CDR1 as LGHDT and CDR2 as YNNKEL (reference sequence). In DNA form, the CDR3 reads TGTGCCAGCAGCCAAGATCTCCGGGACACTGAAGCTTTCTTT. Protein: CASSQDLRDTEAFF.

The rearrangement joins TRBV4-3 to TRBJ2-4, with TRBD2 matching over 11 bases. Germline V gives CDR1 LGHNA, CDR2 YSLEER. The CDR3 is 18 residues long. The V gene end was trimmed by 2 bases and the J gene end by 2 bases; junction bases not matched to a gene: 8. The CDR3 nucleotides read TGCGCCAGCAGCCAACGACTACTAGCGGGAGACCCCAAAAACATTCAGTACTTC. Translation: CASSQRLLAGDPKNIQYF.

The chain has TRBV2 and TRBJ2-1; the D gene is possibly TRBD1 (6 bases). V lost 8 bases and J lost 9, with 23 bases in between. This CDR3 comprises 15 residues. Germline lookup yields CDR1 SNHLY and CDR2 FYNNEI. This CDR3 is CASAPGPGAQGEQFF. The CDR3 DNA sequence: TGTGCCAGCGCCCCAGGCCCAGGGGCCCAGGGTGAGCAGTTCTTC.